This T cell receptor (beta chain) was retrieved from a study of regulatory T cells in long-lasting Graves disease. HTBI primers from iRepertoire and Arm-PCR of CDR3 regions yielded the TCR beta libraries. TCRdb used MiXCR to reprocess the multiplex PCR reads, holding one entry per CDR3 protein. The sample lists about 460,000 distinct CDR3 sequences; approximately 22% were seen once. The time point denotes: persistent/refractory GD, antithyroid drugs over 5 years with positive TRAb. RNA isolated from PBMCs was used to make the TCR library. This CDR3 has 14 residues. Germline CDR1 SGHTA, CDR2 FQGNSA. V lost 4 bases to trimming and J lost 3 bases; unmatched junction nucleotides: 3. Study-wide points: Persistent disease was characterized by preferential usage of TRBV28, TRBJ1-2 and TRBJ2-5. Only peripheral blood was studied, not thyroid tissue.

A word on this clonotype: What it recognizes is unknown.

The specimen comprised peripheral blood mononuclear cells (PBMCs), sampled when the disease was refractory, from a patient treated with antithyroid drugs. The TCR originated in a female donor with Graves disease. The chain has TRBV7-2 and TRBJ1-5, with 7 bases that match TRBD1. The CDR3 spells CASSWDSLNQPQHF. CDR3 DNA sequence: TGTGCCAGCAGCTGGGACAGTCTCAATCAGCCCCAGCATTTT.